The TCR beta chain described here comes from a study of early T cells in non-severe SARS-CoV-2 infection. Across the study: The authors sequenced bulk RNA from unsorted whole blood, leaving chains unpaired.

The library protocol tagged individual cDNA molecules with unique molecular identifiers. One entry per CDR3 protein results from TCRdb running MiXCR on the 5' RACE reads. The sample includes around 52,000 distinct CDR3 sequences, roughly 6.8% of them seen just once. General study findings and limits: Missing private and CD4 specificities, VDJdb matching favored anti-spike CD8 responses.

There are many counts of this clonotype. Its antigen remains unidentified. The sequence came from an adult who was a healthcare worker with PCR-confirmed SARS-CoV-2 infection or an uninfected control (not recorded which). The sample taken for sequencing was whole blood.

The CDR3 spells CASSPTRYNEQFF. In nucleotides, the CDR3 is TGTGCCAGCAGCCCGACACGCTACAATGAGCAGTTCTTC. This sequence joins TRBV7-2 and TRBJ2-1; D is uncertain. The germline V and J ends were trimmed by 5 bases and 3 bases, with 8 bases remaining between them. Per the germline V gene, CDR1 is SGHTA and CDR2 is FQGNSA. CDR3 size: 13 residues.